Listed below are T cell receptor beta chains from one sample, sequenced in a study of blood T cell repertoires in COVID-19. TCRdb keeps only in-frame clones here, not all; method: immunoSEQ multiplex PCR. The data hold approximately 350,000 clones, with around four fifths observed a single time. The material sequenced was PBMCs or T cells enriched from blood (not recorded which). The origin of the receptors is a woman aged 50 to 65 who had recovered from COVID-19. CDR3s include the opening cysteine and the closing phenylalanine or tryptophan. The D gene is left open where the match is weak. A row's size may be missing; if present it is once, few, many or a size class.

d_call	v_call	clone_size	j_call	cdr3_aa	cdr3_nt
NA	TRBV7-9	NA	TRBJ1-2	CASSVEGGYTF	TGTGCCAGCAGCGTTGAGGGTGGCTACACCTTC
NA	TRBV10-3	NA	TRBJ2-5	CAISEWKGGETQYF	TGTGCCATCAGTGAGTGGAAGGGGGGGGAGACCCAGTACTTC
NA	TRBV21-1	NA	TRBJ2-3	CASSSLEGLAGPSTDTQYF	TGTGCCAGCAGCTCCCTCGAGGGACTAGCGGGACCTAGCACAGATACGCAGTATTTT
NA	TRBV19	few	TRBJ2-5	CASSTWPQETQYF	TGTGCCAGTAGTACTTGGCCTCAAGAGACCCAGTACTTC
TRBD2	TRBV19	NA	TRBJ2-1	CASCLTSGGPGGEQFF	TGTGCCAGTTGCCTGACTAGCGGGGGCCCGGGAGGTGAGCAGTTCTTC
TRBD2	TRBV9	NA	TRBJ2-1	CASSPSGGSYNEQFF	TGTGCCAGCAGCCCTAGCGGGGGATCCTACAATGAGCAGTTCTTC
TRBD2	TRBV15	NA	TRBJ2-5	CATWTSGETQYF	TGTGCCACCTGGACTAGCGGAGAGACCCAGTACTTC
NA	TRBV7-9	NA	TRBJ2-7	CASSLVGVAAYEQYF	TGTGCCAGCAGCTTAGTGGGCGTGGCCGCCTACGAGCAGTACTTC
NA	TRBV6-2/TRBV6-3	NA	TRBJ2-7	CASSRDTELDF	TGTGCCAGCAGTAGAGACACGGAACTGGACTTC
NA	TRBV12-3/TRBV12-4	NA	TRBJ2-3	CASSLSRTQYF	TGTGCCAGCAGTTTATCTCGTACGCAGTATTTT
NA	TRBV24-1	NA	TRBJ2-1	CATSDSQGRNNEQFF	TGTGCCACCAGTGATTCACAGGGACGGAATAATGAGCAGTTCTTC
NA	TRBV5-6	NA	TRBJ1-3	CASSRASFPGNTIYF	TGTGCCAGCAGTCGGGCCTCCTTCCCAGGGAACACCATATATTTT
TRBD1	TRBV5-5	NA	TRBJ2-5	CASSAGQGAWETQYF	TGTGCCAGCAGCGCCGGACAGGGGGCATGGGAGACCCAGTACTTC